This T cell receptor beta chain was identified during a study of T-cell memory formation after mild COVID-19. Study-level information: Clustering of TCRs was largely donor specific.

Barcoded TCR alpha and TCR beta cDNA libraries with UMIs came from 5'RACE using constant-segment primers. Each CDR3 protein gets one entry after TCRdb re-called the 5' RACE reads with MiXCR. Among about 270,000 distinct CDR3 sequences listed, 16% were seen once. This clonotype was counted a few times. What it binds is unknown. The CDR3 loop spans 14 amino acids. In germline, CDR1 is SQVTM, CDR2 ANQGSEA. V lost 6 bases and J lost 0; bases outside the gene matches: 4. Study observations and caveats: CD4/CD8 balance characterized clones contracting day 15 to 85, and CD4+ skew characterized later expanders. SARS-CoV-2 specificity was not confirmed for second-wave clones peaking on day 37.

Sequencing input: PBMCs or a T cell subset sorted from them (not recorded which). The source of this sequence is a man aged 18 to 29 who had mild COVID-19 (a few samples of this study predate the infection). Cell type and time point are not known. The J gene is TRBJ1-4, the V gene TRBV29-1, with 7 bases aligning to TRBD1. The CDR3 reads CSVRDSSTNEKLFF. The CDR3 region has the DNA TGCAGCGTCCGGGACAGCTCAACTAATGAAAAACTGTTTTTT. Using reference TRBV29-1 and TRBJ1-4 for the parts outside the CDR3, the full variable domain is SAVISQKPSRDICQRGTSLTIQCQVDSQVTMMFWYRQQPGQSLTLIATANQGSEATYESGFVIDKFPISRPNLTFSTLTVSNMSPEDSSIYLCSVRDSSTNEKLFFGSGTQLSVL.